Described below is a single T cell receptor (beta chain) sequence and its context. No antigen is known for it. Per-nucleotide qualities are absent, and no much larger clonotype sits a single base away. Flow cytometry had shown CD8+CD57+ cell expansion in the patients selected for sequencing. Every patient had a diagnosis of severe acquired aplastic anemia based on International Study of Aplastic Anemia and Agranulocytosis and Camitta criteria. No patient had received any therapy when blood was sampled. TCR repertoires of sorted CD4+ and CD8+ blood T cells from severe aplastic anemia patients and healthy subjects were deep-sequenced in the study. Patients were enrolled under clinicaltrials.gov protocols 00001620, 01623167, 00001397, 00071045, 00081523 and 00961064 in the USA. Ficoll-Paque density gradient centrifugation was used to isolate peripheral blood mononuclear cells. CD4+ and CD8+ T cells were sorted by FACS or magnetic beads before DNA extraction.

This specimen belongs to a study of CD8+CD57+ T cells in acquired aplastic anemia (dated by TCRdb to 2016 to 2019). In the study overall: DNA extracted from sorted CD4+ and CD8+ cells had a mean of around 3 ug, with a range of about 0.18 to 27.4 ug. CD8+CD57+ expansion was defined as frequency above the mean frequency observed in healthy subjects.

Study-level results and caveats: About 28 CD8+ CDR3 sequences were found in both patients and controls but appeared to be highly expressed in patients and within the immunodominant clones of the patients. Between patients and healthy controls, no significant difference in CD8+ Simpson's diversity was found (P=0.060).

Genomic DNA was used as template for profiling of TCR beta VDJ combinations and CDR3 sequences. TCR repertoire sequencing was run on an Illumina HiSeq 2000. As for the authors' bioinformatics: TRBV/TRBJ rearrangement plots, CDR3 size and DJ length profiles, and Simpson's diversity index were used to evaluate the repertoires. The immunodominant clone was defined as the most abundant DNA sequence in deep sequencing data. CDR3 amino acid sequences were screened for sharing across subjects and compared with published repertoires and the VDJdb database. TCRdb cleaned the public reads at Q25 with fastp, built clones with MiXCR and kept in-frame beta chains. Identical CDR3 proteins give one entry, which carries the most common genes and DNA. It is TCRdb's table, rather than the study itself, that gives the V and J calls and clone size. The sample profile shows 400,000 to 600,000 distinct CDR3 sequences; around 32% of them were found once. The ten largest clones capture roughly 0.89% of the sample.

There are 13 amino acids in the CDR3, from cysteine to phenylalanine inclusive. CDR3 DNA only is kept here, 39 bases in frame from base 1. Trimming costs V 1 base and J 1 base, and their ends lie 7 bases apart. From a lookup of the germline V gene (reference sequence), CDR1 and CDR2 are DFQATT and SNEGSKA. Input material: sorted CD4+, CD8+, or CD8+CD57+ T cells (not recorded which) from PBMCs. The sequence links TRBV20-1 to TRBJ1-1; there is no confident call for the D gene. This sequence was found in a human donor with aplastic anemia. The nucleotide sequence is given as TGCAGTGCTAGAGGGGTTGAGAACACTGAAGCTTTCTTT. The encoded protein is CSARGVENTEAFF.